These 15 T cell receptor beta chains share one sample of origin, sequenced in a study of vaccination effects on CD4 cells after COVID-19. In the ViraFEST assay, antigen-specific CD4+ clonotypes were identified by expansion after peptide-pool stimulation. CD4+ T cells were isolated after around ten days of culture. SARS-CoV-2 infection was confirmed by PCR in the person between March and December 2020. Repertoires were generated with immunoSEQ multiplex PCR, while TCRdb's copy carries only in-frame clones and drops some. The table lists about 45,000 clones, around 75% of them singletons. No antigen has been identified for these receptors. This specimen was CD4+ T cells from PBMCs cultured with a peptide pool, taken before COVID-19 vaccination. Source of these receptors: a human donor who had a prior SARS-CoV-2 infection.

This clone came up a few times. The V call is TRBV7-9, the J call TRBJ1-6; tentative D call: TRBD1 (6 bases). Germline V gene lookup returns CDR1 SEHNR and CDR2 FQNEAQ (reference sequence). The V and J ends lost 5 bases and 8 bases respectively, with 13 bases between them. The CDR3 is 14 residues long. For the CDR3, the DNA is TGTGCCAGCAGCACAGGGTATCAAGATTCACCCCTCCACTTT. Translating it yields CASSTGYQDSPLHF.

In DNA form, the CDR3 reads TGCGCCAGCAGCCAAGATCCAGAGCACGGCTATGGCTACACCTTC. Amino acid sequence: CASSQDPEHGYGYTF. The chain uses TRBV4-3 and TRBJ1-2; the D is unclear. CDR1 and CDR2 (germline): LGHNA, YSLEER. Trimming stripped 0 bases from V and 4 bases from J, with 12 bases between. CDR3 length equals 15 residues.

The chain employs TRBV5-5 and TRBJ2-2, with 9 bases aligning to TRBD2. CDR3 length: 17 amino acids. CDR1 and CDR2 from the germline V gene are SGHKS and YYEKEE (reference sequence). V shed 6 bases and J 0 bases; nucleotides not matched to a gene: 9. CDR3: CASIKSSGATNTGELFF. The CDR3 nucleotides read TGTGCCAGCATTAAATCTAGCGGGGCCACGAACACCGGGGAGCTGTTTTTT.

The rearrangement uses TRBV5-1 and TRBJ2-7; D perhaps matches TRBD1 (5 bases). The CDR3 is made up of 16 amino acids. CDR1 and CDR2 (germline): SGHRS, YFSETQ. The V end was cut by 0 bases, the J end by 4 bases, with 17 bases between. The DNA of the CDR3 is TGCGCCAGCAGCTTGGGCCCGGGCTGGTCAGGGTACGAGCAGTACTTC. Translation: CASSLGPGWSGYEQYF. The full variable domain, completed using reference TRBV5-1 and TRBJ2-7, is KAGVTQTPRYLIKTRGQQVTLSCSPISGHRSVSWYQQTPGQGLQFLFEYFSETQRNKGNFPGRFSGRQFSNSRSEMNVSTLELGDSALYLCASSLGPGWSGYEQYFGPGTRLTVT.

This clone was counted a few times. This sequence joins TRBV18 and TRBJ1-2, with 8 bases aligning to TRBD1. Per germline, CDR1 KGHSH and CDR2 LQKENI. The CDR3 totals 17 residues. With 2 bases clipped from V and 4 bases from J, the junction kept 12 bases outside the gene matches. CDR3 protein: CASSPGQARTGGYGYTF. CDR3 nucleotide sequence: TGTGCCAGCTCACCAGGACAAGCCCGCACAGGGGGCTATGGCTACACCTTC. Full variable domain (missing parts from reference TRBV18 and TRBJ1-2): NAGVMQNPRHLVRRRGQEARLRCSPMKGHSHVYWYRQLPEEGLKFMVYLQKENIIDESGMPKERFSAEFPKEGPSILRIQQVVRGDSAAYFCASSPGQARTGGYGYTFGSGTRLTVV.

V and J are TRBV6-6 and TRBJ2-7, with a possible D match to TRBD1 (5 bases). V lost 2 bases and J lost 0, with 11 bases in between. CDR3 length equals 15 residues. Germline V gene data show CDR1 as MNHNY and CDR2 as SVGAGI (reference sequence). The CDR3 reads CASSYQGPLSYEQYF. In DNA form, the CDR3 reads TGTGCCAGCAGTTACCAGGGTCCCCTCTCCTACGAGCAGTACTTC.

The chain employs TRBV19 and TRBJ2-5, with D unclear. Germline V gives CDR1 LNHDA, CDR2 SQIVND (reference sequence). CDR3 length: 12 amino acids. Trimming took 4 bases from V and 3 from J, leaving 6 bases between them. For the CDR3, the DNA is TGTGCCAGTAGTAACCTAAAAGAGACCCAGTACTTC. Protein product: CASSNLKETQYF. Drawing the rest from reference TRBV19 and TRBJ2-5, the complete variable domain is DGGITQSPKYLFRKEGQNVTLSCEQNLNHDAMYWYRQDPGQGLRLIYYSQIVNDFQKGDIAEGYSVSREKKESFPLTVTSAQKNPTAFYLCASSNLKETQYFGPGTRLLVL.

The V and J genes are TRBV27 and TRBJ2-7; D gene uncertain. Germline V lookup: CDR1 MNHEY, CDR2 SMNVEV (reference sequence). This CDR3 contains 13 residues. Deletions cut 2 bases from V and 3 bases from J, with 8 bases between. CDR3 coding DNA: TGTGCCAGCAGTTTAAGAGCGAACTACGAGCAGTACTTC. Protein product: CASSLRANYEQYF.

This clone appeared a single time. The gene calls are TRBV6-6 and TRBJ1-6, with D unclear. This CDR3 has 15 amino acids. V dropped 5 bases and J dropped 11 bases, with 19 bases sitting between them. Per the germline V gene, CDR1 is MNHNY and CDR2 is SVGAGI (reference sequence). The CDR3 nucleotides read TGTGCCAGCAGTAAGCCACGATCCCGGGAGGCACCCCTCCACTTT. It specifies CASSKPRSREAPLHF.

This rearrangement joins TRBV10-3 to TRBJ2-3, with 7 bases lining up with TRBD2. The V gene end was trimmed by 9 bases and the J gene end by 2 bases; junction bases not matched to a gene: 5. CDR3 size: 13 residues. CDR1 ENHRY and CDR2 SYGVKD come from the germline V gene. This CDR3 reads CAIGTKNTDTQYF. For the CDR3, the DNA is TGTGCCATTGGGACTAAAAACACAGATACGCAGTATTTT.

This rearrangement joins TRBV27 to TRBJ1-5, with 7 bases that match TRBD1. V was pared by 8 bases and J by 5 bases, with 9 bases of the junction left unmatched. There are 14 residues in the CDR3. Germline V gene lookup returns CDR1 MNHEY and CDR2 SMNVEV (reference sequence). The CDR3 bases are TGTGCCAGCCGCGGACAGGCCCCCCATCAGCCCCAGCATTTT. It is translated as CASRGQAPHQPQHF.

This rearrangement joins TRBV6-5 to TRBJ1-2; weak D call: TRBD1 (6 bases). Germline assignment: CDR1 MNHEY and CDR2 SVGAGI. This CDR3 comprises 14 residues. Trimming left V 6 bases short and J 6 bases short, with 17 bases between. The CDR3: CASSRPGGGHGYTF. As DNA, the CDR3 is TGTGCCAGCAGCCGCCCCGGGGGGGGCCATGGCTACACCTTC.

The chain is built from TRBV11-3 and TRBJ2-7, with D unresolved. The germline CDR1 and CDR2 sequences are SGHNT and YENEEA. The CDR3 length is 13 residues. V was shortened by 7 bases and J by 4 bases, with 14 bases between the two germline ends. In DNA form, the CDR3 reads TGTGCCAGCACCCGTAGAGCCGGGTACGAGCAGTACTTC. As protein: CASTRRAGYEQYF.

This clone has a single count. The CDR3 reads CASSSRGLAGGQWDTQYF. CDR3 nucleotide sequence: TGTGCCAGCAGCTCTAGGGGACTAGCGGGGGGGCAATGGGATACGCAGTATTTT. The genes are TRBV27 and TRBJ2-3; TRBD2 agrees at 16 bases. Germline CDR1 is MNHEY and CDR2 is SMNVEV (reference sequence). The J segment lost 6 bases and the V segment lost 6 bases, leaving 12 bases of the junction unmatched. The CDR3 has 18 amino acids.

The CDR3 DNA reads TGTGCCACCAGTGACAGGACGGCTCTTAGCGCGAGCTCCTACAATGAGCAGTTCTTC. This gives the protein CATSDRTALSASSYNEQFF. The gene calls are TRBV24-1 and TRBJ2-1; D possibly corresponds to TRBD2 (5 bases). V lost 4 bases and J 0 bases, leaving 21 bases between the germline ends. Germline CDR1 is KGHDR and CDR2 is SFDVKD. The CDR3 totals 19 residues.